Below are 5 T cell receptor beta chains sequenced from a single sample in a study of T cell responses to AZD1222 COVID-19 vaccine. Only in-frame clones appear in the TCRdb table, and some are missing; sequencing was by immunoSEQ multiplex PCR. The sample gives 210,000 or so clones, approximately 94% of which show up once; over 1.5% is in the top ten. Sequenced material: peripheral blood, taken 28 days after the second dose of the MenACWY control vaccine. The receptors here all came from an adult who received the MenACWY meningococcal vaccine as a control.

The rearrangement joins TRBV3-1 (or the pseudogene TRBV3-2) to TRBJ2-5; D is uncertain. CDR3 size: 15 residues. V shed 0 bases and J shed 5 bases, with 13 bases lying between them. CDR1 is LGHDT, CDR2 YNNKEL, per germline (reference sequence). This chain's CDR3 is CASSQDSAGAETQYF. In DNA, the CDR3 is TGTGCCAGCAGCCAAGATTCGGCCGGAGCGGAGACCCAGTACTTC.

This rearrangement joins TRBV3-1 (or the pseudogene TRBV3-2) to TRBJ2-5; D ambiguous. The CDR3 totals 12 residues. V was pared by 4 bases and J by 1 base, with 4 bases between. Germline lookup yields CDR1 LGHDT and CDR2 YNNKEL (reference sequence). CDR3 amino acids: CASSPPQETQYF. CDR3 coding DNA: TGTGCCAGCAGCCCCCCCCAAGAGACCCAGTACTTC.

V gene TRBV9 combines with J gene TRBJ1-5, with 9 bases lining up with TRBD1. The junction had 12 bases not matched to a gene; V was cut back by 10 bases and J by 4 bases. The germline V gene encodes CDR1 SGDLS and CDR2 YYNGEE. The CDR3 spans 15 residues. This CDR3 is CAGRFTGTGNQPQHF. In nucleotides, the CDR3 is TGTGCCGGGAGGTTTACCGGGACAGGGAATCAGCCCCAGCATTTT.

The genes are TRBV28 and TRBJ2-7; 8 bases align to TRBD2. CDR1 and CDR2 from the germline V gene are MDHEN and SYDVKM. This CDR3 is 20 amino acids long. V lost 2 bases, J lost 0 bases, and 18 bases stayed unmatched. The CDR3 coding sequence is TGTGCCAGCAGTTTACCGCAAAAGACCACTAGCGGATTTTACTCCTACGAGCAGTACTTC. Translating it yields CASSLPQKTTSGFYSYEQYF.

This clone was detected only once. J is TRBJ2-7 and V is TRBV9; D tentatively fits TRBD1 or TRBD2 (5 bases each). The CDR3 spans 13 residues. Germline CDR1 is SGDLS and CDR2 is YYNGEE. V shed 0 bases and J shed 5 bases, with 9 bases lying between them. The CDR3 nucleotides read TGTGCCAGCAGCGTAGGAGGGGCGGACGAGCAGTACTTC. Translating gives CASSVGGADEQYF. Full variable domain (missing parts from reference TRBV9 and TRBJ2-7): DSGVTQTPKHLITATGQRVTLRCSPRSGDLSVYWYQQSLDQGLQFLIQYYNGEERAKGNILERFSAQQFPDLHSELNLSSLELGDSALYFCASSVGGADEQYFGPGTRLTVT.